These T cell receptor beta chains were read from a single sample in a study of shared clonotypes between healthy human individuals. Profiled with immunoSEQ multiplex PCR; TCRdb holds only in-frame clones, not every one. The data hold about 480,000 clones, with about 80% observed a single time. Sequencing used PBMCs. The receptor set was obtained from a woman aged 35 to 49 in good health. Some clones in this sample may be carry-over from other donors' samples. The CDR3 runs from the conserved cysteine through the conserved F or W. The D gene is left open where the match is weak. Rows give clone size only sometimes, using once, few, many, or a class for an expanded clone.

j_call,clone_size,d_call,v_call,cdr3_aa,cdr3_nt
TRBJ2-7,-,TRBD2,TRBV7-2,CASSLLGLAGGLSYEQYF,TGTGCCAGCAGCTTATTGGGACTAGCGGGAGGGCTGTCCTACGAGCAGTACTTC
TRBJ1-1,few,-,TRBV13,CASSRGSMNTEAFF,TGTGCCAGCAGCCGGGGGTCCATGAACACTGAAGCTTTCTTT
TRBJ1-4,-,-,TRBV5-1,CASSLNPLPEKLFF,TGCGCCAGCAGCTTAAACCCCCTTCCGGAAAAACTGTTTTTT
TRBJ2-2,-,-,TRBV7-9,CASSSLTGFTGELFF,TGTGCCAGCAGCTCCCTAACCGGTTTCACCGGGGAGCTGTTTTTT
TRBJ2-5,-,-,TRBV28,CASSLSHSQETQYF,TGTGCCAGCAGTTTATCCCACAGCCAAGAGACCCAGTACTTC
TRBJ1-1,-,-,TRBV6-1,CASSANTNTEAFF,TGTGCCAGCAGTGCCAACACCAACACTGAAGCTTTCTTT
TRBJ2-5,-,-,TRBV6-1,CASSSVETQYF,TGTGCCAGCAGTAGTGTGGAGACCCAGTACTTC
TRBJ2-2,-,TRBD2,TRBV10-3,CAHRLATDTGELFF,TGTGCCCACAGACTAGCGACCGACACCGGGGAGCTGTTTTTT
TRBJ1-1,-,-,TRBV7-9,CASSSHRELALNTEAFF,TGTGCCAGCAGCTCCCACAGGGAATTGGCCCTGAACACTGAAGCTTTCTTT
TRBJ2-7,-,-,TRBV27,CASSFSGGWEQYF,TGTGCCAGCAGTTTCTCCGGGGGCTGGGAGCAGTACTTC
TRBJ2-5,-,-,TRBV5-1,CASSSVSGVQETQYF,TGCGCCAGCAGCTCAGTGTCGGGGGTCCAAGAGACCCAGTACTTC
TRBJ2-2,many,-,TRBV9,CASSVGPVGANTGELFF,TGTGCCAGCAGCGTAGGGCCTGTAGGGGCGAACACCGGGGAGCTGTTTTTT
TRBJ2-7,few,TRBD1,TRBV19,CASSRDSTYEQYF,TGTGCCAGTAGTCGGGACAGCACCTACGAGCAGTACTTC
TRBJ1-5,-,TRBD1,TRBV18,CASSDDREYNQPQHF,TGTGCCAGCTCAGATGACAGGGAGTATAATCAGCCCCAGCATTTT
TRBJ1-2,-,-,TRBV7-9,CASSLWNGGLVYGYTF,TGTGCCAGCAGCTTATGGAACGGGGGGCTTGTCTATGGCTACACCTTC
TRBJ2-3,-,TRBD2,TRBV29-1,CSVGGGGLADTQYF,TGCAGCGTCGGGGGGGGCGGCCTGGCGGATACGCAGTATTTT
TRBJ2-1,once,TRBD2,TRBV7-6,CASSTPLAGEQFF,TGTGCCAGCAGCACTCCCTTAGCGGGGGAGCAGTTCTTC
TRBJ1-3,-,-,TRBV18,CASSPWLAELSGNTIYF,TGTGCCAGCTCACCGTGGCTGGCCGAGCTCTCTGGAAACACCATATATTTT
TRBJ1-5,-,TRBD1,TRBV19,CASSMDRGGNQPQHF,TGTGCCAGTAGTATGGACAGGGGTGGGAATCAGCCCCAGCATTTT
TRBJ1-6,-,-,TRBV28,CASSTPGLNNSPLHF,TGTGCCAGCAGTACCCCGGGACTCAATAATTCACCCCTCCACTTT
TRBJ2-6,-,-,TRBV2,CASSPTDSGANVLTF,TGTGCCAGCAGTCCGACAGACTCTGGGGCCAACGTCCTGACTTTC
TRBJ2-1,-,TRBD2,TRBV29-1,CSVAGTSEGNEQFF,TGCAGCGTCGCCGGGACTAGCGAAGGCAATGAGCAGTTCTTC
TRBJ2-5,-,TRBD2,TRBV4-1,CASSGLAGSQETQYF,TGCGCCAGCAGCGGACTAGCGGGAAGTCAAGAGACCCAGTACTTC
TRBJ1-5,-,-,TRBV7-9,CASSLGRNQPQHF,TGTGCCAGCAGCTTAGGACGTAATCAGCCCCAGCATTTT
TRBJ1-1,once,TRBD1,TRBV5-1,CASSRDREGQNTEAFF,TGCGCCAGCAGCCGTGACAGGGAGGGACAAAACACTGAAGCTTTCTTT
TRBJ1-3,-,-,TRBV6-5,CASREQQLSGNTIYF,TGTGCCAGCAGAGAACAACAGCTTTCTGGAAACACCATATATTTT
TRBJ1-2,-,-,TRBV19,CASSMGRNHGYTF,TGTGCCAGTAGTATGGGCAGAAATCATGGCTACACCTTC